These T cell receptor beta chains were read from a single sample in a study of blood T cell repertoires in COVID-19. The assay was immunoSEQ multiplex PCR, and TCRdb's table has in-frame clones only and misses some. The sample records 300,000 to 350,000 clones, about 86% being singletons. The sequenced sample consisted of PBMCs or T cells enriched from blood (not recorded which). The source of these receptors is a woman aged 40 to 50 with acute COVID-19. Both conserved end residues are part of each CDR3.

J	V	CDR3
TRBJ2-5	TRBV11-2	CASSLDGRRETQYF
TRBJ1-5	TRBV4-2	CASSQDRGMYNQPQHF
TRBJ2-3	TRBV13	CASSTWTGVRDTQYF
TRBJ2-7	TRBV5-8	CASSSYSGTSLSYEQYF
TRBJ1-4	TRBV15	CATSMVTGKVEKLFF
TRBJ2-3	TRBV5-1	CASSARSGGRGTDTQYF
TRBJ2-2	TRBV9	CASSPTLWRGNTGELFF
TRBJ2-7	TRBV3-1/TRBV3-2	CASSPTGTSYHEQYF
TRBJ1-2	TRBV2	CASSTANYGYTF
TRBJ2-5	TRBV5-1	CASSLGGTGGAGETQYF
TRBJ2-3	TRBV3-1/TRBV3-2	CASSQAGDTQYF
TRBJ1-4	TRBV7-9	CASSLTGTGNEKLFF
TRBJ2-3	TRBV4-3	CASSQDVGRGDYTDTQYF
TRBJ2-7	TRBV11-2	CASSPGGAHGSEQYF
TRBJ2-5	TRBV5-1	CASSSGAVQETQYF